Each of the 31 T cell receptor beta chains below was sequenced from the same sample in a study of shared clonotypes between healthy human individuals (dated by TCRdb to 2019 to 2021). The library was produced with the immunoSEQ multiplex PCR assay. TCRdb's version of the immuneACCESS table is confined to in-frame rearrangements and falls short of the full clone set. An unresolved V gene accounts for under half of the shortfall where checked; the remainder is of unknown origin. The sample has some 2,100,000 clones on record, roughly 95% of them singletons. The top ten clones comprise around 0.13% of the sample. The source material was naive CD4+ T cells sorted from blood. In light of the paper, this sample's cell subset or site label describes: CD45RA+ positively selected. These receptors were obtained from a man aged 18 to 29 in good health.

Here the CDR3 DNA reads TGCGCCAGCAGCTTGTCTAGAGCGGGAGGTTCAGAGACCCAGTACTTC. Translation gives CASSLSRAGGSETQYF. The chain has TRBV5-1 and TRBJ2-5, with 9 positions matching TRBD2. The trim removed 1 base at V and 4 bases at J, leaving 8 bases unmatched. This CDR3 is 16 amino acids long. Germline V gives CDR1 SGHRS, CDR2 YFSETQ.

Concerning this clone: Within the sample, other DNA sequences also encode this same CDR3. The V call is TRBV18, the J call TRBJ1-1; 12 bases are a match to TRBD1. Germline CDR1 KGHSH, CDR2 LQKENI. V shed 6 bases and J 8 bases; nucleotides not matched to a gene: 4. The CDR3 is 13 amino acids. The CDR3 spells CASSPGQGAEAFF. CDR3 coding DNA: TGTGCCAGCTCCCCGGGACAGGGGGCGGAAGCTTTCTTT.

The J gene is TRBJ2-2, the V gene TRBV7-9, with 9 bases aligning to TRBD1. Unmatched junction bases numbered 11, after V lost 6 bases and J lost 0 bases. The CDR3 is 18 amino acids. The germline V gene encodes CDR1 SEHNR and CDR2 FQNEAQ (reference sequence). The CDR3 bases are TGTGCCAGCAGTTTCGGACAGGGGACGTACACGAACACCGGGGAGCTGTTTTTT. It specifies CASSFGQGTYTNTGELFF.

The chain combines TRBV4-3 with TRBJ1-5, with TRBD1 matching over 9 bases. J lost 5 bases, V lost 0 bases, and 14 bases had no gene match. The CDR3 is 19 amino acids. Germline CDR1 is LGHNA and CDR2 is YSLEER. CDR3 in amino acids: CASSQDPPIGQGRDQPQHF. The CDR3 coding sequence is TGCGCCAGCAGCCAAGACCCCCCGATAGGACAGGGGAGGGATCAGCCCCAGCATTTT.

CDR3 amino acids: CASITQRVYSYVEQYF. The DNA for the CDR3 is TGCGCCAGCATCACCCAACGGGTATATTCCTACGTAGAGCAGTACTTC. The chain uses TRBV10-1 and TRBJ2-7; D not resolved. Germline CDR1 and CDR2: WNHNN and SYGVQD (reference sequence). V lost 7 bases, J lost 7 bases, and 26 bases lay in between. The CDR3 extends over 16 amino acids.

About this clone: The sample carries other DNA sequences with the same CDR3. V gene TRBV2 combines with J gene TRBJ2-7; D is unclear. Trimming shortened V by 4 bases and J by 0 bases, and 4 bases separated the two germline ends. From germline, CDR1 is SNHLY and CDR2 FYNNEI. The CDR3 spans 12 residues. The CDR3 sequence is CASSADSYEQYF. The CDR3 DNA is TGTGCCAGCAGTGCTGACTCCTACGAGCAGTACTTC. The whole variable domain, remainder taken from reference TRBV2 and TRBJ2-7, is EPEVTQTPSHQVTQMGQEVILRCVPISNHLYFYWYRQILGQKVEFLVSFYNNEISEKSEIFDDQFSVERPDGSNFTLKIRSTKLEDSAMYFCASSADSYEQYFGPGTRLTVT.

V gene TRBV19 combines with J gene TRBJ2-7, with 9 bases lining up with TRBD1. The germline V gene encodes CDR1 LNHDA and CDR2 SQIVND (reference sequence). Trimming cost V 6 bases and J 0 bases; bases outside gene matches: 6. The CDR3 sequence is 15 residues long. In DNA, the CDR3 is TGTGCCAGTAGCCCCGGGACAGGGAGCTCCTACGAGCAGTACTTC. Translated, it gives CASSPGTGSSYEQYF.

In regard to this clone: The same CDR3 arises from other DNA sequences in this sample as well. The chain uses TRBV30 and TRBJ1-1; D gene uncertain. The germline gives CDR1 GTSNPN, CDR2 SVGIG (reference sequence). The CDR3 length is 14 residues. Trimming shortened V by 0 bases and J by 0 bases, and 8 bases separated the two germline ends. Here the CDR3 reads CAWSVSTMNTEAFF. The CDR3 DNA reads TGTGCCTGGAGTGTGTCCACCATGAACACTGAAGCTTTCTTT.

This clone has a single count. The J gene is TRBJ1-2, the V gene TRBV18, with D possibly being TRBD1 (5 bases). V lost 1 base, J lost 5 bases, and 17 bases lay in between. Germline values: CDR1 KGHSH, CDR2 LQKENI. The CDR3 is 16 amino acids. The CDR3 is CASSPLVTGGTYGYTF. DNA for the CDR3: TGTGCCAGCTCACCACTTGTAACAGGTGGAACTTATGGCTACACCTTC.

The genes are TRBV4-1 and TRBJ1-4; D possibly corresponds to TRBD1 (6 bases). Germline V gene sequence: CDR1 MGHRA, CDR2 YSYEKL. The CDR3 is 17 residues long. The ends were cut back, 4 bases at V and 7 bases at J, with 22 bases in the middle. CDR3 nucleotides: TGCGCCAGCAGCCCAAGCGTCTGGTCAGGAGGGGGTGAAAAACTGTTTTTT. The encoded protein is CASSPSVWSGGGEKLFF.

The rearrangement uses TRBV14 and TRBJ1-1; tentatively, D is TRBD1 (5 bases). Trimming took 1 base from V and 9 from J, leaving 12 bases between them. There are 13 residues in the CDR3. Germline assignment: CDR1 SGHDN and CDR2 FVKESK. For the CDR3, the DNA is TGTGCCAGCAGCCAAGGAGGAGGGGCGAAAGCTTTCTTT. This encodes CASSQGGGAKAFF.

The chain joins TRBV6-5 to TRBJ1-3; D gene uncertain. The V end lost 2 bases, the J end lost 2 bases, and 10 bases lay between the germline ends. The CDR3 is 15 amino acids. CDR1 and CDR2 from the germline V gene are MNHEY and SVGAGI. The DNA of the CDR3 is TGTGCCAGCAGTTACGAGGAGTTGACTGGAAACACCATATATTTT. Protein: CASSYEELTGNTIYF.

V usage is TRBV2 and J usage is TRBJ1-1; tentatively, D is TRBD1 (6 bases). CDR1 is SNHLY, CDR2 FYNNEI, per germline. The CDR3 is 14 amino acids. Trimming pared 6 bases from V and 2 bases from J, leaving 13 bases between. The CDR3 loop is CASSFGGGNTEAFF. CDR3 DNA sequence: TGTGCCAGCAGCTTTGGTGGGGGCAACACTGAAGCTTTCTTT. Full variable domain (outside the CDR3, taken from reference TRBV2 and TRBJ1-1): EPEVTQTPSHQVTQMGQEVILRCVPISNHLYFYWYRQILGQKVEFLVSFYNNEISEKSEIFDDQFSVERPDGSNFTLKIRSTKLEDSAMYFCASSFGGGNTEAFFGQGTRLTVV.

The chain recombines TRBV18 with TRBJ2-5; D is unresolved. In germline, CDR1 is KGHSH, CDR2 LQKENI. The ends were cut back, 6 bases at V and 1 base at J, with 9 bases in the middle. The CDR3 sequence is 13 residues long. CDR3 bases: TGTGCCAGCTCTTGGAGCCTCCAAGAGACCCAGTACTTC. Its translation is CASSWSLQETQYF.

This clone has only a few counts. The rearrangement links TRBV10-3 to TRBJ1-5; no reliable D call. CDR1 and CDR2 (germline): ENHRY, SYGVKD. V was shortened by 2 bases and J by 3 bases, with 8 bases between the two germline ends. There are 14 residues in the CDR3. The CDR3 DNA reads TGTGCCATCAGTGAGAGGTCAGTCAATCAGCCCCAGCATTTT. Amino acids: CAISERSVNQPQHF.

V gene TRBV19 combines with J gene TRBJ1-5; 8 nucleotides match TRBD1. Germline V gene sequence: CDR1 LNHDA, CDR2 SQIVND (reference sequence). Trimming removed 2 bases from V and 10 bases from J; junction bases left unmatched: 7. The CDR3 totals 14 residues. CDR3 bases: TGTGCCAGTAGTATAAGCAGGGGGCAAGGACCCCAGCATTTT. Translated: CASSISRGQGPQHF. The entire variable domain, with the rest obtained from reference TRBV19 and TRBJ1-5, is as follows: DGGITQSPKYLFRKEGQNVTLSCEQNLNHDAMYWYRQDPGQGLRLIYYSQIVNDFQKGDIAEGYSVSREKKESFPLTVTSAQKNPTAFYLCASSISRGQGPQHFGDGTRLSIL.

This chain joins TRBV7-2 and TRBJ2-3; D is unclear. The ends were cut back, 6 bases at V and 8 bases at J, with 15 bases in the middle. In germline, CDR1 is SGHTA, CDR2 FQGNSA. The CDR3 contains 13 residues. The CDR3 loop reads CASRRDLLATQYF. CDR3 coding DNA: TGTGCCAGCAGGAGAGATTTGTTAGCTACGCAGTATTTT.

Turning to this clone: The same CDR3 is also encoded by other DNA sequences in this sample. The rearrangement joins TRBV7-9 to TRBJ2-5; TRBD2 matches 10 bases. Trimming took 5 bases from V and 2 from J; bases not matched to a gene: 5. CDR3 size: 15 residues. Germline V lookup: CDR1 SEHNR, CDR2 FQNEAQ (reference sequence). The CDR3 DNA reads TGTGCCAGCAGCCGGACTAGCGGCCTACAAGAGACCCAGTACTTC. This gives the protein CASSRTSGLQETQYF. Combining the CDR3 with reference TRBV7-9 and TRBJ2-5 gives the whole variable domain DTGVSQNPRHKITKRGQNVTFRCDPISEHNRLYWYRQTLGQGPEFLTYFQNEAQLEKSRLLSDRFSAERPKGSFSTLEIQRTEQGDSAMYLCASSRTSGLQETQYFGPGTRLLVL.

The chain uses TRBV6-6 and TRBJ2-7; the D gene is possibly TRBD2 (7 bases). Germline V lookup: CDR1 MNHNY, CDR2 SVGAGI (reference sequence). Trimming took off 11 bases at V and 4 bases at J, with 21 bases between the two ends. This CDR3 region has 14 residues. CDR3 DNA sequence: TGTGCCGGCGGGGGCAGCGGGAAAAATTACGAGCAGTACTTC. Translating gives CAGGGSGKNYEQYF.

The genes are TRBV6-1 and TRBJ1-6; possibly TRBD1 for D (5 bases). The CDR3 extends over 14 amino acids. V gave up 7 bases and J gave up 7 bases, with 14 bases separating them. Germline values: CDR1 MNHNS, CDR2 SASEGT. The CDR3 protein is CASTSRDLNSPLHF. The CDR3 DNA reads as TGTGCCAGCACCTCAAGGGACCTCAATTCACCCCTCCACTTT.

This chain joins TRBV30 and TRBJ1-4; the D gene is possibly TRBD1 (6 bases). This CDR3 spans 14 amino acids. Germline V lookup: CDR1 GTSNPN, CDR2 SVGIG (reference sequence). V was pared by 2 bases and J by 7 bases, with 14 bases between. CDR3 sequence reads: CAWSQGLRGEKLFF. The DNA of the CDR3 is TGTGCCTGGAGTCAGGGGCTAAGGGGTGAAAAACTGTTTTTT.

V is TRBV7-2 and J is TRBJ2-2; perhaps TRBD2 as D (5 bases). Trimming pared 3 bases from V and 6 bases from J, leaving 14 bases between. Germline assignment: CDR1 SGHTA and CDR2 FQGNSA. CDR3 length: 15 amino acids. The CDR3 nucleotides are TGTGCCAGCAGCTTTTTTAGCGACGTCTCCGGGGAGCTGTTTTTT. Translating gives CASSFFSDVSGELFF.

The chain recombines TRBV4-1 with TRBJ1-4; no firm D call. The CDR3 is 15 residues long. Germline V lookup: CDR1 MGHRA, CDR2 YSYEKL. V was pared by 1 base and J by 8 bases, with 14 bases between. CDR3 protein: CASSQGRSPGEKLFF. In DNA form, the CDR3 reads TGCGCCAGCAGCCAAGGACGGAGCCCGGGGGAAAAACTGTTTTTT.

J is TRBJ2-5 and V is TRBV6-5; 8 bases match TRBD2. V lost 4 bases to trimming and J lost 4 bases; unmatched junction nucleotides: 2. Germline CDR1 MNHEY, CDR2 SVGAGI. This CDR3 has 13 residues. CDR3 nucleotides: TGTGCCAGCAGTTGGAGCGGGGGAGAGACCCAGTACTTC. Its protein product is CASSWSGGETQYF.

This chain connects TRBV11-2 to TRBJ2-1; TRBD2 aligns across 14 bases. The CDR3 sequence is 16 residues long. After removal of 6 bases from V and 8 bases from J, the junction contained 9 bases not matched to a gene. The V gene's germline CDR1 is SGHAT and CDR2 FQNNGV. CDR3 sequence reads: CASSLGLAGGGDEQFF. As DNA, the CDR3 is TGTGCCAGCAGTCTAGGACTAGCGGGAGGAGGGGATGAGCAGTTCTTC.

This clone showed up just once. The chain combines TRBV30 with TRBJ1-1; weak D call: TRBD1 (6 bases). V lost 2 bases and J 4 bases, leaving 14 bases between the germline ends. Looked up from germline, CDR1 is GTSNPN and CDR2 is SVGIG (reference sequence). The CDR3 has 14 amino acids. CDR3 amino acids: CAWSQRGHGTEAFF. The CDR3 bases are TGTGCCTGGAGTCAACGGGGGCATGGCACTGAAGCTTTCTTT. Based on the CDR3 plus reference TRBV30 and TRBJ1-1, the full variable domain is SQTIHQWPATLVQPVGSPLSLECTVEGTSNPNLYWYRQAAGRGLQLLFYSVGIGQISSEVPQNLSASRPQDRQFILSSKKLLLSDSGFYLCAWSQRGHGTEAFFGQGTRLTVV.

The chain uses TRBV5-1 and TRBJ2-1; TRBD2 matches at 7 bases. The CDR3 loop spans 16 amino acids. V shed 5 bases and J 2 bases; nucleotides not matched to a gene: 10. CDR1 is SGHRS and CDR2 is YFSETQ in the germline V gene. CDR3 residues: CASSTNLAGAYNEQFF. CDR3 sequence (DNA): TGCGCCAGCAGTACAAATTTAGCGGGCGCCTACAATGAGCAGTTCTTC.

J is TRBJ2-3 and V is TRBV5-4; a possible D gene is TRBD2 (6 bases). The ends were cut back, 4 bases at V and 3 bases at J, with 18 bases in the middle. The CDR3 loop spans 16 amino acids. Germline V gene sequence: CDR1 SGHNT, CDR2 YYREEE (reference sequence). Written as DNA, the CDR3 is TGTGCCAGCAGCCGTAACCTCGGGGGTGGGACAGATACGCAGTATTTT. It translates to CASSRNLGGGTDTQYF.

This sequence joins TRBV25-1 and TRBJ2-5; 10 bases agree with TRBD1. Germline V gene data show CDR1 as MGHDK and CDR2 as SYGVNS. CDR3 length: 15 residues. With V trimmed by 1 base and J by 5 bases, 4 bases remained unmatched. CDR3 sequence reads: CASSESGTGDETQYF. DNA of the CDR3: TGTGCCAGCAGTGAATCTGGGACAGGGGACGAGACCCAGTACTTC.

The chain combines TRBV27 with TRBJ2-1, with 8 positions matching TRBD2. The ends lost 7 bases at V and 2 bases at J; junction bases unmatched: 13. This CDR3 region has 17 residues. Germline CDR1 reads MNHEY; CDR2 reads SMNVEV (reference sequence). The CDR3 is CASISLGSGRAYNEQFF. The CDR3 region has the DNA TGTGCCAGCATCAGCTTAGGGAGCGGGAGAGCCTACAATGAGCAGTTCTTC.

This chain uses TRBV21-1 with TRBJ1-6; TRBD1 is the table's D call and was not checked against the DNA. TRBV21-1 is deemed a pseudogene. The CDR3 consists of 15 residues. The CDR3 loop reads CASSKVGYRVSPLHF. The CDR3 DNA is TGTGCCAGCAGCAAAGTCGGCTACAGGGTATCACCCCTCCACTTT.